This is a list of T cell receptor beta chains from one sample in a study of CXCR3-negative and CXCR3-positive naive CD8 T cells. Following a re-call of the 5' RACE reads, TCRdb has one entry per CDR3 protein and lacks DNA. This repertoire includes 65,000 to 90,000 distinct CDR3 sequences. The sample taken for sequencing was naive CXCR3+ CD8+ T cells from blood. These receptors were collected from a human donor in good health. Some clones in this sample may be carry-over from other donors' samples. Both conserved end residues are part of each CDR3.

j_call: TRBJ2-5; v_call: TRBV29-1; cdr3_aa: CSAETAGGNRETQYF
j_call: TRBJ1-2; v_call: TRBV5-1; cdr3_aa: CASSWEEAGNGYTF
j_call: TRBJ1-2; v_call: TRBV7-9; cdr3_aa: CASSLVYGYTF
j_call: TRBJ2-5; v_call: TRBV28; cdr3_aa: CASSAGTAEETQYF
j_call: TRBJ2-7; v_call: TRBV3-1; cdr3_aa: CASSQDFEGAYEQYF
j_call: TRBJ2-4; v_call: TRBV7-2; cdr3_aa: CASSFFSGGGWNIQYF
j_call: TRBJ1-1; v_call: TRBV5-1; cdr3_aa: CASSWTGSTEAFF
j_call: TRBJ1-4; v_call: TRBV7-2; cdr3_aa: CASTPGPAVSNEKLFF
j_call: TRBJ1-5; v_call: TRBV28; cdr3_aa: CASSFAQPQHF
j_call: TRBJ2-1; v_call: TRBV7-8; cdr3_aa: CASSSSPLAGALYNEQFF
j_call: TRBJ2-2; v_call: TRBV7-3; cdr3_aa: CASSINGQGAAVTGELFF
j_call: TRBJ2-1; v_call: TRBV12-3/TRBV12-4; cdr3_aa: CASSWGGGNNEQFF
j_call: TRBJ2-1; v_call: TRBV12-3/TRBV12-4; cdr3_aa: CASSDGRSNEQFF
j_call: TRBJ2-7; v_call: TRBV6-2/TRBV6-3; cdr3_aa: CASSYPPKPRDLSYEQYF
j_call: TRBJ2-3; v_call: TRBV27; cdr3_aa: CASGPTGTRSPGTDTQYF
j_call: TRBJ2-1; v_call: TRBV5-6; cdr3_aa: CASSPGDGGNEQFF
j_call: TRBJ1-1; v_call: TRBV7-6; cdr3_aa: CASSHGTGNTEAFF
j_call: TRBJ2-7; v_call: TRBV20-1; cdr3_aa: CSARGATDYEQYF
j_call: TRBJ2-1; v_call: TRBV14; cdr3_aa: CASSRELAATYNEQFF
j_call: TRBJ2-3; v_call: TRBV7-8; cdr3_aa: CASTFGTSGGADTQYF
j_call: TRBJ2-3; v_call: TRBV29-1; cdr3_aa: CSVEGGTVHYTDTQYF
j_call: TRBJ1-1; v_call: TRBV9; cdr3_aa: CASSVEGADTEAFF
j_call: TRBJ1-1; v_call: TRBV4-1; cdr3_aa: CASSQEAGAATEAFF
j_call: TRBJ2-1; v_call: TRBV2; cdr3_aa: CATRAAQFPEQFF
j_call: TRBJ2-1; v_call: TRBV27; cdr3_aa: CATSLAGGQGIYEQSF
j_call: TRBJ1-2; v_call: TRBV23-1; cdr3_aa: CASSQNLLDREGTNYGYTF
j_call: TRBJ1-5; v_call: TRBV6-2/TRBV6-3; cdr3_aa: CASSIATGVQPQHF
j_call: TRBJ2-5; v_call: TRBV4-1; cdr3_aa: CASSQVTSGIGTQYF
j_call: TRBJ2-2; v_call: TRBV4-1; cdr3_aa: CASSHPGGRNTGELFF
j_call: TRBJ2-2; v_call: TRBV4-1; cdr3_aa: CASSQGKGLTGHGELFF
j_call: TRBJ2-5; v_call: TRBV12-5; cdr3_aa: CATSPGVGETQYF
j_call: TRBJ1-2; v_call: TRBV15; cdr3_aa: CATSIGQEDGYTF
j_call: TRBJ2-4; v_call: TRBV28; cdr3_aa: CASSGDSPPTNIQYF
j_call: TRBJ2-7; v_call: TRBV6-5; cdr3_aa: CASSCSSPGHEQYF
j_call: TRBJ2-3; v_call: TRBV6-5; cdr3_aa: CASSPGSQPILHTDTQYF
j_call: TRBJ1-6; v_call: TRBV19; cdr3_aa: CASSMLLTGNNSPLHF
j_call: TRBJ1-2; v_call: TRBV12-3/TRBV12-4; cdr3_aa: CASTKTRTGNYGYTF
j_call: TRBJ2-3; v_call: TRBV6-2/TRBV6-3; cdr3_aa: CASSYSKASAPDTQYF
j_call: TRBJ1-5; v_call: TRBV28; cdr3_aa: CASSLPRQGLQPQHF
j_call: TRBJ1-1; v_call: TRBV16; cdr3_aa: CASSGRGRNTEAFF
j_call: TRBJ2-1; v_call: TRBV15; cdr3_aa: CATSSTSGIYNEQFF
j_call: TRBJ2-6; v_call: TRBV4-3; cdr3_aa: CASSQGSGGANVLTF
j_call: TRBJ2-7; v_call: TRBV5-6; cdr3_aa: CASSRAAGMNEQYF
j_call: TRBJ1-5; v_call: TRBV28; cdr3_aa: CASSLWDSYQPQHF
j_call: TRBJ2-7; v_call: TRBV28; cdr3_aa: CASSSGGTHGFVSYEQYF
j_call: TRBJ2-1; v_call: TRBV7-6; cdr3_aa: CASSSGPYYNEQFF